Below are 24 T cell receptor beta chains sequenced from a single sample in a study of regulatory T cells in long-lasting Graves disease (dated by TCRdb to the early 2020s). The time point label, read with the paper, signifies: newly diagnosed GD, antithyroid drugs for less than 3 months. RNA was extracted from PBMCs in TRIzol for both TCR sequencing and RNA sequencing. The library relied on multiplex PCR. The sample was run on an Illumina HiSeq 4000. TCR beta libraries were built with iRepertoire HTBI primers and Arm-PCR amplification of CDR3 regions. TCRdb reanalyzed the raw reads on its own, using fastp at Q25 for trimming and MiXCR for clone calling, and kept in-frame beta chains. Entries are consolidated by CDR3 protein sequence, retaining the most common genes and DNA. The sample table records roughly 610,000 distinct CDR3 sequences; 15% to 20% of these occur just once. The top ten constitute around 12% of the sample.

This same sample was also taken into another study, of T cells in Graves' hyperthyroidism and ophthalmopathy.

The specimen was peripheral blood mononuclear cells (PBMCs), collected at new diagnosis, from a patient treated with antithyroid drugs. The source is a man in his late teens or twenties with Graves disease. Donor details come from another sample of the same person, matched by shared clones.

This clonotype turned up a few times. This chain joins TRBV19 and TRBJ2-1, with TRBD2 as a possible D gene (5 bases). The germline gives CDR1 LNHDA, CDR2 SQIVND (reference sequence). The CDR3 runs 14 residues. Trimming pared 3 bases from V and 6 bases from J, leaving 12 bases between. The CDR3 DNA reads TGTGCCAGTAGTATCGGAGGATCGGTCAATGAGCAGTTCTTC. It specifies CASSIGGSVNEQFF.

This clonotype came up a few times. The genes are TRBV4-1 and TRBJ1-5; D might be TRBD1 (6 bases). V lost 2 bases, J lost 3 bases, and 14 bases lay in between. Per germline, CDR1 MGHRA and CDR2 YSYEKL. The CDR3 runs 16 residues. CDR3 region: CASSQLAGAVNQPQHF. The CDR3 DNA follows: TGCGCCAGCAGCCAATTAGCAGGGGCCGTCAATCAGCCCCAGCATTTT.

The CDR3, as DNA: TGTGCCAGCAGCTTAGGAGTAGGACTAGCGGGATACGAGCAGTACTTC. Its translation is CASSLGVGLAGYEQYF. The rearrangement uses TRBV7-9 and TRBJ2-7; 12 bases match TRBD2. This CDR3 region has 16 residues. Germline lookup yields CDR1 SEHNR and CDR2 FQNEAQ (reference sequence). The V segment lost 1 base and the J segment 4 bases; nucleotides outside the gene matches: 5.

This clonotype was found many times. The V and J genes are TRBV20-1 and TRBJ2-7, with a possible D match to TRBD2 (6 bases). V lost 6 bases and J lost 0, with 18 bases in between. The germline gives CDR1 DFQATT, CDR2 SNEGSKA (reference sequence). CDR3 size: 15 residues. The CDR3 loop is CSAPGGTPRSYEQYF. In nucleotides, the CDR3 is TGCAGTGCCCCAGGCGGGACCCCACGCTCCTACGAGCAGTACTTC.

The chain combines TRBV19 with TRBJ2-1, with 8 bases fitting TRBD2. The CDR3 sequence is 16 residues long. V dropped 7 bases and J dropped 6; count of bases not matched to a gene: 14. Looked up from germline, CDR1 is LNHDA and CDR2 is SQIVND (reference sequence). This chain's CDR3 is CASKSLWGTRVNEQFF. CDR3 DNA: TGTGCCAGTAAGAGCCTTTGGGGGACTAGGGTCAATGAGCAGTTCTTC.

This clonotype was observed many times. V and J are TRBV20-1 and TRBJ2-1; the match to TRBD2 covers 9 bases. This CDR3 region has 15 residues. Germline-derived CDR1 and CDR2 are DFQATT and SNEGSKA (reference sequence). Germline trimming cut 5 bases from V and 2 bases from J; bases unmatched to any gene: 7. CDR3 sequence reads: CSAPRVAGAYNEQFF. As DNA, the CDR3 is TGCAGTGCTCCCCGGGTAGCGGGAGCCTACAATGAGCAGTTCTTC.

This clonotype was detected only a few times. This rearrangement joins TRBV30 to TRBJ1-2; D call uncertain. Germline values: CDR1 GTSNPN, CDR2 SVGIG (reference sequence). V lost 0 bases, J lost 4 bases, and 12 bases lay in between. The CDR3 contains 14 residues. This CDR3 reads CAWSVFVSPYGYTF. The CDR3 DNA is TGTGCCTGGAGTGTATTTGTTTCCCCCTATGGCTACACCTTC.

About this clonotype: Since a much larger clone is just one base distant, this may be a read error. The J gene is TRBJ2-1, the V gene TRBV29-1; 7 bases fit TRBD1. The better agreement between TRBJ2-7 and the DNA end casts doubt on the J call. CDR1 SQVTM and CDR2 ANQGSEA come from the germline V gene. The CDR3 contains 12 residues. DNA for the CDR3: TGCAGCGTGACAGGGATTGCCTACGGGCAGTACTTC. Encoded protein: CSVTGIAYGQYF.

The chain has TRBV14 and TRBJ2-7; 7 bases agree with TRBD2. Germline V gene data show CDR1 as SGHDN and CDR2 as FVKESK. After removal of 3 bases from V and 7 bases from J, the junction contained 9 bases not matched to a gene. The CDR3 consists of 14 residues. The chain's CDR3 is CASSQERERSEQYF. The CDR3 nucleotides read TGTGCCAGCAGCCAGGAGCGGGAACGCTCAGAGCAGTACTTC.

V gene TRBV5-5 combines with J gene TRBJ1-1, with TRBD1 matching over 11 bases. Trimming removed 3 bases from V and 9 bases from J; junction bases left unmatched: 7. Germline V gives CDR1 SGHKS, CDR2 YYEKEE (reference sequence). This CDR3 region has 14 residues. The CDR3 sequence is CASSWDRGLTKAFF. DNA of the CDR3: TGTGCCAGCAGCTGGGACAGGGGGTTGACTAAAGCTTTCTTT.

This clonotype has only a few counts. This chain connects TRBV27 to TRBJ2-7, with D perhaps matching TRBD1 or TRBD2 (5 bases each). The CDR3 totals 15 residues. CDR1 is MNHEY and CDR2 is SMNVEV in the germline V gene (reference sequence). Trimming shortened V by 7 bases and J by 2 bases, and 18 bases separated the two germline ends. DNA of the CDR3: TGTGCCAGCAAAAAACCCCGGGACGGGACCTACGAGCAGTACTTC. It codes for CASKKPRDGTYEQYF.

Many counts were recorded for this clonotype. The genes are TRBV12-3 or TRBV12-4 and TRBJ1-2; D uncertain. The CDR3 runs to 14 residues. Trimming pared 4 bases from V and 5 bases from J, leaving 14 bases between. DNA for the CDR3: TGTGCCAGCAGTTCTTTTGGGGTGGGGTATGGCTACACCTTC. It is translated as CASSSFGVGYGYTF.

This clonotype showed up just a few times. This chain uses TRBV7-9 with TRBJ1-5; 7 bases line up with TRBD1. V shed 5 bases and J 11 bases; nucleotides not matched to a gene: 9. There are 13 residues in the CDR3. Germline V gene sequence: CDR1 SEHNR, CDR2 FQNEAQ (reference sequence). The CDR3 bases are TGTGCCAGCAGCCCAGGGGGGGGGCTCGCCCAGCATTTT. Protein product: CASSPGGGLAQHF.

This clonotype appeared many times. This chain connects TRBV27 to TRBJ2-6, with TRBD1 identical over 11 bases. V lost 3 bases and J lost 3; bases outside the gene matches: 1. The CDR3 is 16 amino acids. Germline CDR1 reads MNHEY; CDR2 reads SMNVEV (reference sequence). CDR3 loop: CASSFGTGGGANVLTF. The CDR3 region has the DNA TGTGCCAGCAGTTTCGGGACAGGGGGTGGGGCCAACGTCCTGACTTTC.

This clonotype has more than one count but fewer than ten. The chain links TRBV27 to TRBJ2-2; D possibly matches TRBD1 or TRBD2 (6 bases each). Germline V CDR1 and CDR2: MNHEY, SMNVEV (reference sequence). V lost 2 bases to trimming and J lost 6 bases, with 16 bases between them. CDR3 size: 16 residues. For the CDR3, the DNA is TGTGCCAGCAGTTTACCAACGGGAGCAGGGGCCGGGGAGCTGTTTTTT. Encoded protein: CASSLPTGAGAGELFF.

This clonotype was picked up a small number of times. The DNA of the CDR3 is TGTGCCAGCAGTCACAAGGGGGCTGGAGGCTACACCTTC. It codes for CASSHKGAGGYTF. The J gene is TRBJ1-2, the V gene TRBV6-1, with 7 bases fitting TRBD1. CDR1 is MNHNS, CDR2 SASEGT, per germline. The CDR3 loop spans 13 amino acids. The V and J ends lost 5 bases and 8 bases, in that order; junction bases with no gene match: 8.

The J gene is TRBJ2-1, the V gene TRBV9, with TRBD2 matching over 12 bases. Per the germline V gene, CDR1 is SGDLS and CDR2 is YYNGEE. There are 18 residues in the CDR3. Trimming took 4 bases from V and 0 from J; bases not matched to a gene: 8. Written as DNA, the CDR3 is TGTGCCAGCAGCCAACCCCTAGCGGGAGGGAGCTCCTACAATGAGCAGTTCTTC. Translation gives CASSQPLAGGSSYNEQFF.

This clonotype was observed at least ten times. V is TRBV5-1 and J is TRBJ2-1; perhaps TRBD2 as D (6 bases). Germline CDR1 SGHRS, CDR2 YFSETQ. This CDR3 contains 16 residues. V shed 0 bases and J shed 4 bases, with 14 bases lying between them. The CDR3 bases are TGCGCCAGCAGCTTGGAACTAGGGACTTTTTACAATGAGCAGTTCTTC. This encodes CASSLELGTFYNEQFF. Full variable domain (missing parts from reference TRBV5-1 and TRBJ2-1): KAGVTQTPRYLIKTRGQQVTLSCSPISGHRSVSWYQQTPGQGLQFLFEYFSETQRNKGNFPGRFSGRQFSNSRSEMNVSTLELGDSALYLCASSLELGTFYNEQFFGPGTRLTVL.

This clonotype showed up many times. The V and J genes are TRBV27 and TRBJ2-3; possibly TRBD2 for D (7 bases). Per the germline V gene, CDR1 is MNHEY and CDR2 is SMNVEV (reference sequence). This CDR3 has 16 residues. V shed 4 bases and J shed 2 bases, with 16 bases lying between them. The CDR3 DNA reads as TGTGCCAGCAGTTCCCTCGGGGGGCGTGACACAGATACGCAGTATTTT. The encoded protein is CASSSLGGRDTDTQYF.

This clonotype was counted between two and nine times. The V call is TRBV5-1, the J call TRBJ1-6; D gene ambiguous. V was pared by 0 bases and J by 9 bases, with 16 bases between. From germline, CDR1 is SGHRS and CDR2 YFSETQ. The CDR3 contains 16 residues. The CDR3 coding sequence is TGCGCCAGCAGCTTGGCCGGAGGGCAGTACGGTTCACCCCTCCACTTT. Amino acids: CASSLAGGQYGSPLHF.

This clonotype was counted at least ten times. The CDR3 DNA is TGTGCCAGCAGTTCGGCGGGACTAGCGGCGAATTCATACGAGCAGTACTTC. Translated, it gives CASSSAGLAANSYEQYF. The gene calls are TRBV12-3 or TRBV12-4 and TRBJ2-7; 11 nucleotides agree with TRBD2. The CDR3 is 17 amino acids. After removal of 4 bases from V and 4 bases from J, the junction contained 12 bases not matched to a gene.

This clonotype was recorded at least ten times. The chain links TRBV28 to TRBJ2-7; unclear D gene. V gave up 2 bases and J gave up 0 bases, with 8 bases separating them. The germline V gene encodes CDR1 MDHEN and CDR2 SYDVKM. CDR3 length equals 14 residues. Written as DNA, the CDR3 is TGTGCCAGCAGTTTAACGGCGCACTCCTACGAGCAGTACTTC. Its translation is CASSLTAHSYEQYF.

This clonotype was seen repeatedly, ten times or more. J is TRBJ2-1 and V is TRBV12-3 or TRBV12-4; D is perhaps TRBD1 (7 bases). CDR3 size: 17 residues. Trimming took off 7 bases at V and 8 bases at J, with 27 bases between the two ends. The CDR3 coding sequence is TGTGCCAGCACCCAAACTGACAGGGTGAATTGGGGGGATGAGCAGTTCTTC. As protein: CASTQTDRVNWGDEQFF.

This clonotype was seen many times. V gene TRBV6-1 combines with J gene TRBJ1-2; D not certain. Trimming took 4 bases from V and 0 from J, leaving 12 bases between them. This CDR3 region has 15 residues. CDR1 is MNHNS, CDR2 SASEGT, per germline. CDR3 nucleotides: TGTGCCAGCAGTGTTCAGTGGGCATCTAACTATGGCTACACCTTC. Protein: CASSVQWASNYGYTF.